These 23 T cell receptor beta chains were all obtained from the same sample, sequenced in a study of somatic mutations in cytotoxic T cells in rheumatoid arthritis. The protocol was immunoSEQ multiplex PCR, while the TCRdb copy is restricted to in-frame clones and leaves out a portion. Seen here are roughly 15,000 clones, approximately 80% observed once, and the top ten hold roughly 19%. Sequencing was done on a sample of CD8+ T cells sorted from blood. These receptors were collected from an adult with rheumatoid arthritis.

This clone was observed a few times. The CDR3 sequence: CASTVGSTEAFF. CDR3 in DNA: TGTGCCAGCACGGTGGGAAGCACTGAAGCTTTCTTT. The chain couples TRBV6-1 to TRBJ1-1; D remains ambiguous. The CDR3 contains 12 residues. CDR1 is MNHNS, CDR2 SASEGT, per germline. The ends were cut back, 7 bases at V and 4 bases at J, with 10 bases in the middle.

This sequence joins TRBV7-9 and TRBJ2-2, with D possibly TRBD2 on 6 matching bases. There are 16 residues in the CDR3. Germline V gives CDR1 SEHNR, CDR2 FQNEAQ (reference sequence). Deletions cut 5 bases from V and 1 base from J, with 14 bases between. The CDR3 region has the DNA TGTGCCAGCAGCGGACGGGACTCCAGGAACACCGGGGAGCTGTTTTTT. Translating it yields CASSGRDSRNTGELFF.

V is TRBV6-1 and J is TRBJ2-7; D not resolved. Trimming took 3 bases from V and 5 from J, leaving 5 bases between them. The CDR3 contains 11 residues. Germline CDR1 is MNHNS and CDR2 is SASEGT. This CDR3 reads CASSDYNEQYF. DNA of the CDR3: TGTGCCAGCAGTGACTACAACGAGCAGTACTTC.

The rearrangement uses TRBV29-1 and TRBJ1-2; D unresolved. V dropped 3 bases and J dropped 4 bases, with 9 bases sitting between them. Germline values: CDR1 SQVTM, CDR2 ANQGSEA. The CDR3 consists of 12 residues. CDR3 residues: CSVDRPSYGYTF. DNA of the CDR3: TGCAGCGTTGACCGGCCCTCCTATGGCTACACCTTC.

This sequence joins TRBV2 and TRBJ2-7; D is uncertain. The CDR3 totals 13 residues. The germline CDR1 and CDR2 sequences are SNHLY and FYNNEI. V lost 2 bases and J 1 base, leaving 6 bases between the germline ends. The CDR3 DNA reads as TGTGCCAGCAGTGAATTTGTGTCCTACGAGCAGTACTTC. Translating it yields CASSEFVSYEQYF.

This clone was detected only once. The chain's CDR3 is CATSRDGLAEVNNEQFF. The DNA for the CDR3 is TGTGCCACCAGCAGAGATGGACTAGCGGAGGTTAACAATGAGCAGTTCTTC. V gene TRBV15 combines with J gene TRBJ2-1; 10 bases match TRBD2. From germline, CDR1 is LNHNV and CDR2 YYDKDF (reference sequence). This CDR3 region has 17 residues. Trimming took 0 bases from V and 5 from J; bases not matched to a gene: 7. Variable domain in full (rest from reference TRBV15 and TRBJ2-1): DAMVIQNPRYQVTQFGKPVTLSCSQTLNHNVMYWYQQKSSQAPKLLFHYYDKDFNNEADTPDNFQSRRPNTSFCFLDIRSPGLGDTAMYLCATSRDGLAEVNNEQFFGPGTRLTVL.

The J gene is TRBJ2-2, the V gene TRBV5-6; 10 bases fit TRBD2. The germline V gene encodes CDR1 SGHDT and CDR2 YYEEEE. CDR3 size: 15 residues. V dropped 3 bases and J dropped 6; count of bases not matched to a gene: 5. CDR3 protein: CASSWLAGVPGELFF. CDR3 sequence (DNA): TGTGCCAGCAGCTGGCTAGCGGGAGTGCCCGGGGAGCTGTTTTTT.

This chain connects TRBV10-3 to TRBJ1-5; a weak D match, TRBD1 (6 bases). The CDR3 runs to 14 residues. Germline V lookup: CDR1 ENHRY, CDR2 SYGVKD. The V and J ends lost 0 bases and 7 bases respectively, with 10 bases between them. CDR3 amino acids: CAISESPGAQPQHF. CDR3 nucleotide sequence: TGTGCCATCAGTGAGTCTCCAGGGGCCCAGCCCCAGCATTTT.

This rearrangement joins TRBV13 to TRBJ2-5; D call uncertain. Trimming cost V 3 bases and J 3 bases, with 11 bases left between them. The germline gives CDR1 PRHDT, CDR2 FYEKMQ (reference sequence). The CDR3 consists of 14 residues. Written as DNA, the CDR3 is TGTGCCAGCAGCTTGAATTCAGCGAAAGAGACCCAGTACTTC. It codes for CASSLNSAKETQYF.

The chain joins TRBV4-1 to TRBJ1-2; D gene ambiguous. Germline V gives CDR1 MGHRA, CDR2 YSYEKL. This CDR3 has 14 residues. Trimming stripped 1 base from V and 5 bases from J, with 11 bases between. The CDR3 reads CASSQAQMSYGYTF. CDR3 nucleotides: TGCGCCAGCAGCCAAGCCCAAATGTCATATGGCTACACCTTC.

To note about this clone: Mismatch with germline at one junction end may stem from a read error. The chain is built from TRBV2 and TRBJ1-1, with D tentatively TRBD1 (6 bases). The CDR3 contains 14 residues. Germline lookup yields CDR1 SNHLY and CDR2 FYNNEI. In DNA, the CDR3 is TGTGCCAGCAGCGAAGGGACAAGCAACACTGAAGCTTTCTTT. Its protein product is CASSEGTSNTEAFF.

This clone came up once. V is TRBV6-1 and J is TRBJ1-6; D perhaps matches TRBD1 (5 bases). V lost 4 bases to trimming and J lost 7 bases, with 20 bases between them. This CDR3 is built from 17 residues. Germline CDR1 MNHNS, CDR2 SASEGT. The CDR3 nucleotides read TGTGCCAGCAGTGGGGACTCCTCAAGCTCATGGAATTCACCCCTCCACTTT. This codes for CASSGDSSSSWNSPLHF.

This chain connects TRBV27 to TRBJ1-2, with TRBD1 matching 7 bases. J gave up 3 bases and V 2 bases, and 9 bases lay outside the gene matches. This CDR3 is built from 16 residues. Germline V gives CDR1 MNHEY, CDR2 SMNVEV (reference sequence). CDR3 sequence (DNA): TGTGCCAGCAGTTTAATCGGGACAGCCTTGGACTATGGCTACACCTTC. It specifies CASSLIGTALDYGYTF.

This rearrangement joins TRBV7-9 to TRBJ2-7; the match to TRBD2 covers 7 bases. Germline V gives CDR1 SEHNR, CDR2 FQNEAQ (reference sequence). This CDR3 has 15 residues. The V and J ends lost 5 bases and 5 bases, in that order; junction bases with no gene match: 12. The CDR3 DNA sequence: TGTGCCAGCAGCCACTCACCGGGACTAATCGACGAGCAGTACTTC. Translation: CASSHSPGLIDEQYF.

The chain joins TRBV29-1 to TRBJ2-1, with 8 bases fitting TRBD2. The length of the CDR3 is 13 residues. Germline CDR1 SQVTM, CDR2 ANQGSEA. V was pared by 7 bases and J by 6 bases, with 8 bases of the junction left unmatched. The CDR3 sequence: CSAPGLVGNEQFF. The CDR3 DNA follows: TGCAGCGCCCCGGGACTAGTCGGCAATGAGCAGTTCTTC.

V gene TRBV5-1 combines with J gene TRBJ2-3, with 7 bases that match TRBD2. Germline CDR1 reads SGHRS; CDR2 reads YFSETQ. The trim removed 0 bases at V and 1 base at J, leaving 2 bases unmatched. The CDR3 is 15 residues long. CDR3 nucleotide sequence: TGCGCCAGCAGCTTGGAGGCGGGAGGCACAGATACGCAGTATTTT. It translates to CASSLEAGGTDTQYF.

The chain is built from TRBV25-1 and TRBJ1-4; 7 bases align to TRBD1. Looked up from germline, CDR1 is MGHDK and CDR2 is SYGVNS. CDR3 length: 15 residues. Trimming took 1 base from V and 8 from J; bases not matched to a gene: 7. CDR3 bases: TGTGCCAGCAGTGAATCTGGAGGGGGCAAGGAAAAACTGTTTTTT. Residues: CASSESGGGKEKLFF.

This clone has just a few counts. This chain links TRBV4-1 with TRBJ2-2, with D possibly TRBD2 on 6 matching bases. The CDR3 has 14 amino acids. V was pared by 2 bases and J by 3 bases, with 7 bases between. Germline assignment: CDR1 MGHRA and CDR2 YSYEKL. The CDR3 is CASSQWEDTGELFF. CDR3 bases: TGCGCCAGCAGCCAATGGGAGGACACCGGGGAGCTGTTTTTT.

The chain combines TRBV7-8 with TRBJ2-6; D unclear. Germline assignment: CDR1 SGHVS and CDR2 FQNEAQ. The CDR3 totals 14 residues. Trimming shortened V by 5 bases and J by 3 bases, and 8 bases separated the two germline ends. The DNA for the CDR3 is TGTGCCAGCAGCCGGGTGGGTGGGGCCAACGTCCTGACTTTC. This codes for CASSRVGGANVLTF.

The genes are TRBV11-2 and TRBJ2-5; perhaps TRBD2 as D (6 bases). The CDR3 totals 16 residues. Trimming left V 1 base short and J 3 bases short, with 15 bases between. Germline V gives CDR1 SGHAT, CDR2 FQNNGV. CDR3: CASSLGSFRREETQYF. The CDR3 nucleotides are TGTGCCAGCAGCTTAGGATCCTTCCGGAGGGAAGAGACCCAGTACTTC.

The rearrangement links TRBV2 to TRBJ1-1; D perhaps matches TRBD1 (5 bases). The germline CDR1 and CDR2 sequences are SNHLY and FYNNEI. This CDR3 region has 17 residues. The V and J ends lost 1 base and 1 base respectively, with 16 bases between them. CDR3 amino acids: CASSEDVSFDRNTEAFF. CDR3 sequence (DNA): TGTGCCAGCAGTGAAGATGTCAGCTTCGACAGGAACACTGAAGCTTTCTTT.

The chain is built from TRBV4-1 and TRBJ2-3; 7 positions match TRBD1. The germline CDR1 and CDR2 sequences are MGHRA and YSYEKL. The ends lost 3 bases at V and 6 bases at J; junction bases unmatched: 3. CDR3 length: 13 residues. CDR3 nucleotide sequence: TGCGCCAGCAGCCAGGGGACAGCCGATACGCAGTATTTT. Amino acid sequence: CASSQGTADTQYF.

This clone was observed a single time. The rearrangement joins TRBV7-9 to TRBJ2-1; D is possibly TRBD1 (6 bases). V lost 2 bases and J 4 bases, leaving 15 bases between the germline ends. The CDR3 extends over 16 amino acids. Germline values: CDR1 SEHNR, CDR2 FQNEAQ (reference sequence). The DNA for the CDR3 is TGTGCCAGCAGCTTATCAGGGGTTGGGGCATACAATGAGCAGTTCTTC. It is translated as CASSLSGVGAYNEQFF.